This record concerns one T cell receptor beta chain sequence. The sample belongs to a study of T cell changes during pregnancy in multiple sclerosis. Generated by immunoSEQ multiplex PCR, the TCRdb table keeps only in-frame clones and is missing some. This sample has around 34,000 clones, with under 90% found just once. The CDR3 has 12 residues. Germline assignment: CDR1 SEHNR and CDR2 FQNEAQ (reference sequence). V lost 4 bases to trimming and J lost 6 bases; unmatched junction nucleotides: 3. The TCR comes from a female donor with multiple sclerosis, enrolled in a pregnancy study. The sequenced sample was CD8+ T cells from peripheral blood mononuclear cells, obtained after pregnancy. This chain joins TRBV7-9 and TRBJ2-7; 7 bases match TRBD1. CDR3 sequence reads: CASSSTGSEQYF. The CDR3 DNA follows: TGTGCCAGCAGCTCGACAGGGTCCGAGCAGTACTTC.